The clone carrying this T cell receptor (beta chain) was observed many times. What it binds is not known. The data derive from a study of T-cell reconstitution after alpha-beta-depleted transplantation in children. Study findings and constraints: After transplant, at about two months, alpha-beta T cells were reportedly derived from several hundred expanded graft clones.

Trimming took 6 bases from V and 4 from J, leaving 15 bases between them. There are 14 residues in the CDR3. Unique molecular identifiers were used in preparing the TCRbeta library. MiXCR was run by TCRdb on the PCR reads, yielding one entry per CDR3 protein. The sample holds 440,000 or so distinct CDR3 sequences, 43% seen once. The clonotype originates from a girl aged 2 to 9 with aplastic anemia, due to receive a stem cell transplant. The material was PBMCs, obtained before TCRalphabeta/CD19-depleted stem cell transplant. The rearrangement joins TRBV12-3 or TRBV12-4 to TRBJ1-2, with D hard to call. The CDR3 loop is CASSRVGSSYGYTF. The CDR3, as DNA: TGTGCCAGCAGCCGAGTGGGGTCTAGCTATGGCTACACCTTC.